A selection of T cell receptor beta chains follows, all from one sample in a study of cytomegalovirus exposure and HLA in healthy donors. TCRdb keeps only in-frame clones here, not all; method: immunoSEQ multiplex PCR. Among around 220,000 clones listed, around 75% were seen once. Sequencing was done on a sample of PBMCs. Receptors originate from a young woman in good health and CMV-seronegative. Both conserved end residues are trimmed from each CDR3. A D gene is named only where the DNA matches it firmly.

D: .
J: TRBJ1-2
V: TRBV7-9
CDR3: ASSLGSGNYGYT

D: TRBD2
J: TRBJ2-3
V: TRBV19
CDR3: ASSIAGGDTDTQY

D: .
J: TRBJ1-1
V: TRBV9
CDR3: ASSVEQGVTEAF

D: TRBD1
J: TRBJ2-1
V: TRBV4-1
CDR3: ASSRGQGEFDEQF

D: TRBD2
J: TRBJ2-3
V: TRBV6-6
CDR3: ASSFLAGVKDTQY

D: .
J: TRBJ1-1
V: TRBV7-9
CDR3: ASSFGGMNTEAF

D: .
J: TRBJ1-5
V: TRBV5-4
CDR3: ASSLLQSNQPQH

D: .
J: TRBJ1-2
V: TRBV7-9
CDR3: ASSLVSGNYGYT

D: .
J: TRBJ1-2
V: TRBV4-1
CDR3: ASSQGQVPPYNYGYT

D: .
J: TRBJ1-2
V: TRBV10-3
CDR3: AISEGANYGYT

D: .
J: TRBJ2-5
V: TRBV5-4
CDR3: ASSRPPMEYQETQY

D: .
J: TRBJ1-4
V: TRBV5-8
CDR3: ASSGGVFSTNEKLF

D: TRBD2
J: TRBJ2-2
V: TRBV9
CDR3: ASSVREGSGTGELF

D: .
J: TRBJ2-7
V: TRBV7-9
CDR3: SSSTLGGGSVNEQY

D: TRBD1
J: TRBJ1-2
V: TRBV7-9
CDR3: ASSRGGGRADYGYT

D: .
J: TRBJ1-2
V: TRBV29-1
CDR3: SVEVIESYGYT

D: .
J: TRBJ2-2
V: TRBV2
CDR3: ASKPTATGELF

D: TRBD1
J: TRBJ2-5
V: TRBV5-6
CDR3: ASSLDRTGEETQY

D: .
J: TRBJ2-1
V: TRBV2
CDR3: ASRGLYSYNEQF

D: .
J: TRBJ2-1
V: TRBV6-1
CDR3: ASSVGAVTYNEQF

D: .
J: TRBJ1-5
V: TRBV4-1
CDR3: ASSQRYSNKPQH

D: TRBD2
J: TRBJ2-1
V: TRBV5-1
CDR3: ASSLGGGVYNEQF

D: TRBD1
J: TRBJ1-2
V: TRBV6-5
CDR3: ASSTTGGNSYT

D: TRBD1
J: TRBJ2-7
V: TRBV27
CDR3: ASSWGQGSYEQY

D: .
J: TRBJ1-2
V: TRBV4-1
CDR3: ASSQVLVKGGRRDGYT

D: TRBD2
J: TRBJ2-3
V: TRBV6-5
CDR3: ASSGTSGSSDTQY

D: TRBD1
J: .
V: TRBV7-9
CDR3: ASSLTQGVHEQY

D: .
J: TRBJ2-1
V: TRBV9
CDR3: ASSVGSSYNEQF

D: TRBD1
J: TRBJ1-1
V: TRBV5-1
CDR3: ASSLIGTGDSVTEAF

D: TRBD1
J: TRBJ1-1
V: TRBV2
CDR3: ASSNGDRATAEAF

D: TRBD1
J: TRBJ1-5
V: TRBV4-1
CDR3: ASSRDRGGQPQH

D: .
J: TRBJ2-7
V: TRBV5-6
CDR3: ASSNMTGLLEEQY

D: TRBD1
J: TRBJ1-2
V: TRBV7-7
CDR3: ASSLAQGYGYT

D: TRBD1
J: TRBJ1-2
V: TRBV6-1
CDR3: ASSRDRGGYGYT